The sequence of this T cell receptor (beta chain) was determined in a study of blood T cell repertoires in COVID-19. Across the study: There were acute and convalescent COVID-19 samples, and they came from the United States, Italy and Spain. Sources were T cells, B-cell-depleted T cells, or PBMCs; the material itself was cDNA or gDNA.

This CDR3 contains 13 residues. Per the germline V gene, CDR1 is LGHNT and CDR2 is FRNRAP. Trimming at V came to 4 bases and at J to 6 bases, leaving 5 bases not matched to a gene. Original processing methods: For nucleated cells, counts were estimated from reference gene primer amplification. Profiled with immunoSEQ multiplex PCR; TCRdb holds only in-frame clones, not every one. V and J calls and clone size are as listed in that table; D and trimming were resolved from the DNA. Seen here are roughly 700,000 clones, approximately 90% observed once, and the top ten hold 0.2% to 0.3%. Sequenced: peripheral blood. The chain combines TRBV12-5 with TRBJ1-2; 7 nucleotides align to TRBD1. This clonotype was obtained from a woman aged 18-29 years with acute or convalescent COVID-19. CDR3 loop: CASGSPGQNGYTF. The CDR3 bases are TGTGCTAGTGGTTCTCCGGGACAGAATGGCTACACCTTC.